These 27 T cell receptor beta chains share one sample of origin, sequenced in a study of T cell responses to AZD1222 COVID-19 vaccine. The protocol was immunoSEQ multiplex PCR, while the TCRdb copy is restricted to in-frame clones and leaves out a portion. Recorded for this sample: about 140,000 clones. The source material was peripheral blood. Receptor source: an adult in good health.

V and J are TRBV5-4 and TRBJ1-2, with D unclear. Trimming took off 4 bases at V and 4 bases at J, with 17 bases between the two ends. The germline V gene encodes CDR1 SGHNT and CDR2 YYREEE (reference sequence). The CDR3 runs to 15 residues. The CDR3 DNA is TGTGCCAGCAGCCCCTCTGGTCAGGTCCTCTATGGCTACACCTTC. It translates to CASSPSGQVLYGYTF.

This chain uses TRBV28 with TRBJ2-2; TRBD2 is a possible D gene (6 bases). Germline V gene sequence: CDR1 MDHEN, CDR2 SYDVKM. Trimming stripped 7 bases from V and 4 bases from J, with 13 bases between. This CDR3 is 14 amino acids long. The CDR3 DNA is TGTGCCAGCAACCCCCTCGGGGGCACCGGGGAGCTGTTTTTT. Translation gives CASNPLGGTGELFF.

This chain connects TRBV5-1 to TRBJ1-1; 10 nucleotides line up with TRBD1. In germline, CDR1 is SGHRS, CDR2 YFSETQ. The CDR3 totals 15 residues. Unmatched junction bases numbered 4, after V lost 4 bases and J lost 1 base. In DNA, the CDR3 is TGCGCCAGCAGCACGGGACAGGGGACGAACACTGAAGCTTTCTTT. It specifies CASSTGQGTNTEAFF.

The chain uses TRBV11-3 and TRBJ2-5; TRBD2 might be the D (5 bases). CDR1 SGHNT and CDR2 YENEEA come from the germline V gene. V lost 4 bases and J 5 bases, leaving 11 bases between the germline ends. The CDR3 extends over 13 amino acids. The CDR3: CASSSEGRETQYF. Here the CDR3 DNA reads TGTGCCAGCAGCTCTGAGGGAAGGGAGACCCAGTACTTC. Combining the CDR3 with reference TRBV11-3 and TRBJ2-5 gives the whole variable domain EAGVVQSPRYKIIEKKQPVAFWCNPISGHNTLYWYLQNLGQGPELLIRYENEEAVDDSQLPKDRFSAERLKGVDSTLKIQPAELGDSAVYLCASSSEGRETQYFGPGTRLLVL.

The chain is built from TRBV5-1 and TRBJ2-3; D unclear. The CDR3 runs 15 residues. Trimming cost V 3 bases and J 0 bases, with 11 bases left between them. The germline V gene has CDR1 SGHRS and CDR2 YFSETQ. In DNA, the CDR3 is TGCGCCAGCAGCTACTTAGAAACTAGCACAGATACGCAGTATTTT. This codes for CASSYLETSTDTQYF. The variable domain in full, with the rest retrieved from reference TRBV5-1 and TRBJ2-3, is KAGVTQTPRYLIKTRGQQVTLSCSPISGHRSVSWYQQTPGQGLQFLFEYFSETQRNKGNFPGRFSGRQFSNSRSEMNVSTLELGDSALYLCASSYLETSTDTQYFGPGTRLTVL.

The chain is built from TRBV2 and TRBJ1-2; D remains ambiguous. Germline V CDR1 and CDR2: SNHLY, FYNNEI. The length of the CDR3 is 13 residues. Trimming removed 3 bases from V and 3 bases from J, with 8 bases in between. The CDR3 spells CASSDDGYYGYTF. The CDR3 nucleotides read TGTGCCAGCAGTGATGACGGTTACTATGGCTACACCTTC. The whole variable domain, filled in from reference TRBV2 and TRBJ1-2, reads EPEVTQTPSHQVTQMGQEVILRCVPISNHLYFYWYRQILGQKVEFLVSFYNNEISEKSEIFDDQFSVERPDGSNFTLKIRSTKLEDSAMYFCASSDDGYYGYTFGSGTRLTVV.

The chain joins TRBV5-6 to TRBJ1-6, with 7 bases lining up with TRBD1. Per the germline V gene, CDR1 is SGHDT and CDR2 is YYEEEE. The trim removed 4 bases at V and 7 bases at J, leaving 5 bases unmatched. This CDR3 is built from 14 residues. The CDR3 DNA is TGTGCCAGCAGCCCCAGGGGGATGAATTCACCCCTCCACTTT. It codes for CASSPRGMNSPLHF. The whole variable domain, remainder taken from reference TRBV5-6 and TRBJ1-6, is DAGVTQSPTHLIKTRGQQVTLRCSPKSGHDTVSWYQQALGQGPQFIFQYYEEEERQRGNFPDRFSGHQFPNYSSELNVNALLLGDSALYLCASSPRGMNSPLHFGNGTRLTVT.

This chain links TRBV14 with TRBJ2-1, with D hard to call. Germline V gene data show CDR1 as SGHDN and CDR2 as FVKESK. This CDR3 comprises 12 residues. V lost 1 base to trimming and J lost 13 bases, with 11 bases between them. CDR3 in amino acids: CASSQGLTSQFF. CDR3 bases: TGTGCCAGCAGCCAAGGTTTAACGAGTCAGTTCTTC.

This chain uses TRBV5-6 with TRBJ1-6; possible D gene TRBD1, 5 bases. Trimming pared 0 bases from V and 0 bases from J, leaving 13 bases between. The CDR3 is made up of 18 amino acids. Germline CDR1 SGHDT, CDR2 YYEEEE. The CDR3 nucleotides read TGTGCCAGCAGCTTGGTTGGGGCAGGGAGCTCCTATAATTCACCCCTCCACTTT. Residues: CASSLVGAGSSYNSPLHF.

The CDR3 DNA sequence: TGCGCCACCCAACTACAAGAGACCCAGTACTTC. Translated, it gives CATQLQETQYF. This chain connects TRBV4-1 to TRBJ2-5; D unresolved. There are 11 residues in the CDR3. V shed 10 bases and J shed 2 bases, with 8 bases lying between them. Looked up from germline, CDR1 is MGHRA and CDR2 is YSYEKL.

The J gene is TRBJ2-5, the V gene TRBV3-1 (or the pseudogene TRBV3-2); D is possibly TRBD1 (7 bases). Trimming shortened V by 4 bases and J by 1 base, and 13 bases separated the two germline ends. The CDR3 is 15 residues long. The germline V gene encodes CDR1 LGHDT and CDR2 YNNKEL (reference sequence). This CDR3 reads CASSLTGDFQETQYF. The CDR3 coding sequence is TGTGCCAGCAGCCTCACAGGGGACTTCCAAGAGACCCAGTACTTC.

The chain couples TRBV4-2 to TRBJ1-1; D is possibly TRBD1 (6 bases). The V gene's germline CDR1 is LGHNA and CDR2 YNFKEQ. Trimming took off 0 bases at V and 7 bases at J, with 12 bases between the two ends. This CDR3 contains 14 residues. Here the CDR3 DNA reads TGTGCCAGCAGCCAAGAACTAAGACAGGATGAAGCTTTCTTT. This translates into CASSQELRQDEAFF.

V and J are TRBV7-9 and TRBJ2-1, with D possibly being TRBD2 (5 bases). Trimming cost V 3 bases and J 4 bases, with 7 bases left between them. Germline V gene sequence: CDR1 SEHNR, CDR2 FQNEAQ (reference sequence). This CDR3 has 13 amino acids. CDR3 DNA: TGTGCCAGCAGCTTTGGAGGTTACAATGAGCAGTTCTTC. This encodes CASSFGGYNEQFF.

The rearrangement joins TRBV30 to TRBJ2-7; D is unresolved. CDR3 length: 15 residues. Trimming took 5 bases from V and 0 from J, leaving 17 bases between them. Germline lookup yields CDR1 GTSNPN and CDR2 SVGIG (reference sequence). CDR3 amino acids: CAWENHISSSYEQYF. The DNA for the CDR3 is TGTGCCTGGGAGAACCACATCTCCTCCTCCTACGAGCAGTACTTC.

The genes are TRBV6-5 and TRBJ2-5, with TRBD2 matching over 10 bases. This CDR3 contains 13 residues. The V gene's germline CDR1 is MNHEY and CDR2 SVGAGI. Trimming cost V 6 bases and J 3 bases; bases outside gene matches: 1. The CDR3 reads CASRAGGEETQYF. The DNA for the CDR3 is TGTGCCAGCAGAGCGGGGGGGGAAGAGACCCAGTACTTC.

V usage is TRBV24-1 and J usage is TRBJ1-2, with 9 bases matching TRBD1. With 4 bases clipped from V and 4 bases from J, the junction kept 9 bases outside the gene matches. CDR1 is KGHDR, CDR2 SFDVKD, per germline. The CDR3 loop spans 16 amino acids. CDR3: CATSEGVGTGSYGYTF. The CDR3 nucleotides read TGTGCCACCAGTGAGGGTGTGGGGACAGGGAGCTATGGCTACACCTTC.

The chain recombines TRBV5-6 with TRBJ2-1; TRBD2 aligns across 13 bases. Trimming removed 4 bases from V and 15 bases from J; junction bases left unmatched: 13. The CDR3 extends over 15 amino acids. Germline V lookup: CDR1 SGHDT, CDR2 YYEEEE. The CDR3 coding sequence is TGTGCCAGCAGCCTACGGACTAGCGGGGGCTCCTTGTCGTTCTTC. Residues: CASSLRTSGGSLSFF.

V is TRBV30 and J is TRBJ1-2; no reliable D call. Germline V CDR1 and CDR2: GTSNPN, SVGIG (reference sequence). The CDR3 is 12 amino acids. Trimming took off 4 bases at V and 8 bases at J, with 14 bases between the two ends. CDR3 sequence: CAWTSVGVGYTF. CDR3 DNA: TGTGCCTGGACTTCCGTCGGGGTGGGCTACACCTTC.

The J gene is TRBJ2-7, the V gene TRBV27; 9 bases line up with TRBD1. This CDR3 has 15 amino acids. The V gene end was trimmed by 7 bases and the J gene end by 5 bases; junction bases not matched to a gene: 12. Germline V gives CDR1 MNHEY, CDR2 SMNVEV (reference sequence). Written as DNA, the CDR3 is TGTGCCAGCAATCGCCCGGACAGGGGTTTCGACGAGCAGTACTTC. It translates to CASNRPDRGFDEQYF.

The V gene is TRBV5-4, the J gene TRBJ2-6; D uncertain. CDR1 SGHNT and CDR2 YYREEE come from the germline V gene (reference sequence). CDR3 length: 15 residues. Trimming took 0 bases from V and 4 from J, leaving 8 bases between them. CDR3 region: CASSLGARGANVLTF. The CDR3 DNA reads TGTGCCAGCAGCTTGGGGGCTAGAGGGGCCAACGTCCTGACTTTC.

The chain combines TRBV11-2 with TRBJ1-3; no reliable D call. Germline-derived CDR1 and CDR2 are SGHAT and FQNNGV. There are 15 residues in the CDR3. The V and J ends lost 1 base and 0 bases respectively, with 7 bases between them. CDR3 sequence: CASSLGGISGNTIYF. CDR3 bases: TGTGCCAGCAGCTTAGGAGGGATCTCTGGAAACACCATATATTTT.

V and J are TRBV27 and TRBJ1-5; no reliable D call. Per the germline V gene, CDR1 is MNHEY and CDR2 is SMNVEV (reference sequence). The CDR3 is 11 amino acids. With 8 bases removed from V and 0 bases from J, the gap between germline ends came to 2 bases. CDR3 in amino acids: CASASNQPQHF. The CDR3 nucleotides are TGTGCCAGCGCTAGCAATCAGCCCCAGCATTTT.

The gene calls are TRBV7-8 and TRBJ2-7; D gene uncertain. The germline V and J ends were trimmed by 2 bases and 4 bases, with 9 bases remaining between them. CDR1 and CDR2 from the germline V gene are SGHVS and FQNEAQ. CDR3 length: 13 amino acids. As DNA, the CDR3 is TGTGCCAGCAGCTTAATAGGGCCATACGAGCAGTACTTC. Its translation: CASSLIGPYEQYF.

V is TRBV12-5 and J is TRBJ2-3, with 9 bases aligning to TRBD2. V lost 6 bases, J lost 1 base, and 5 bases stayed unmatched. Germline V gene lookup returns CDR1 LGHNT and CDR2 FRNRAP. The CDR3 has 15 amino acids. The CDR3 nucleotides read TGTGCTAGTGGCCCTATAGCGGGGGGCACAGATACGCAGTATTTT. Translating it yields CASGPIAGGTDTQYF.

The chain combines TRBV3-1 (or the pseudogene TRBV3-2) with TRBJ2-1, with 9 bases matching TRBD1. V trimming: 4 bases; J trimming: 2 bases; junction bases outside the gene matches: 6. The CDR3 runs 16 residues. The germline gives CDR1 LGHDT, CDR2 YNNKEL (reference sequence). CDR3: CASSPRTGATYNEQFF. The CDR3 DNA follows: TGTGCCAGCAGCCCCAGGACAGGGGCAACCTACAATGAGCAGTTCTTC.

The CDR3 bases are TGTGCCAGCAGCTTGGCCCCGGGGCAGCTTGGCACTGAAGCTTTCTTT. It is translated as CASSLAPGQLGTEAFF. The chain uses TRBV5-5 and TRBJ1-1; D is possibly TRBD1 (5 bases). V lost 0 bases to trimming and J lost 4 bases, with 16 bases between them. The CDR3 has 16 amino acids. Germline lookup yields CDR1 SGHKS and CDR2 YYEKEE (reference sequence).

The rearrangement joins TRBV25-1 to TRBJ2-1; no clear D. The germline gives CDR1 MGHDK, CDR2 SYGVNS. Trimming stripped 6 bases from V and 4 bases from J, with 10 bases between. The CDR3 contains 13 residues. The CDR3 coding sequence is TGTGCCAGCAGCCCAAACGGGTACAATGAGCAGTTCTTC. It is translated as CASSPNGYNEQFF.